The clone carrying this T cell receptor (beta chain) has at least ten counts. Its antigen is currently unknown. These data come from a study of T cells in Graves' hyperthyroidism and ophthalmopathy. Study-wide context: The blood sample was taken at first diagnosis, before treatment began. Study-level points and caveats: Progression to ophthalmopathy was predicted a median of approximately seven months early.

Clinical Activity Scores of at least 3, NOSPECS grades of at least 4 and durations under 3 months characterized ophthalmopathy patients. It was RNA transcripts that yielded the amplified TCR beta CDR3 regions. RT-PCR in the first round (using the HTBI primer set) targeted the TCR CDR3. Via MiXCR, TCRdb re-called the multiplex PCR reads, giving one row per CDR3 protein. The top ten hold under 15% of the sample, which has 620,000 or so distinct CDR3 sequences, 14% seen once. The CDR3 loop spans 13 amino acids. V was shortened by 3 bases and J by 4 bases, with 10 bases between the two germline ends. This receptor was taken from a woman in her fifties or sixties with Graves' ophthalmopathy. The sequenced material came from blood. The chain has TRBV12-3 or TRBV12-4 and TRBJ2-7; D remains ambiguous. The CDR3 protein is CASSFSGGYEQYF. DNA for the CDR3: TGTGCCAGCAGTTTTTCGGGCGGATACGAGCAGTACTTC.